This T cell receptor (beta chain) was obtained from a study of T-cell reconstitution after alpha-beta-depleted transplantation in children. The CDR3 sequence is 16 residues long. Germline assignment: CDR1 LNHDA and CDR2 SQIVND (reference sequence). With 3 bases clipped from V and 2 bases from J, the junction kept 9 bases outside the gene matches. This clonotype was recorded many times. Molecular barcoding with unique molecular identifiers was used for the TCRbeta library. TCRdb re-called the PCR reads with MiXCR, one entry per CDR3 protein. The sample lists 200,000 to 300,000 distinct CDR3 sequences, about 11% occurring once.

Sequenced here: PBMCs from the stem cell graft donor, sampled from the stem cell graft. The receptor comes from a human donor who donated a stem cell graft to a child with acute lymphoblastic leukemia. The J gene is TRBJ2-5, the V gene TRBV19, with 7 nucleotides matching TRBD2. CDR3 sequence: CASSIFMSGNQETQYF. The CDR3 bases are TGTGCCAGTAGTATCTTCATGAGCGGGAATCAAGAGACCCAGTACTTC.